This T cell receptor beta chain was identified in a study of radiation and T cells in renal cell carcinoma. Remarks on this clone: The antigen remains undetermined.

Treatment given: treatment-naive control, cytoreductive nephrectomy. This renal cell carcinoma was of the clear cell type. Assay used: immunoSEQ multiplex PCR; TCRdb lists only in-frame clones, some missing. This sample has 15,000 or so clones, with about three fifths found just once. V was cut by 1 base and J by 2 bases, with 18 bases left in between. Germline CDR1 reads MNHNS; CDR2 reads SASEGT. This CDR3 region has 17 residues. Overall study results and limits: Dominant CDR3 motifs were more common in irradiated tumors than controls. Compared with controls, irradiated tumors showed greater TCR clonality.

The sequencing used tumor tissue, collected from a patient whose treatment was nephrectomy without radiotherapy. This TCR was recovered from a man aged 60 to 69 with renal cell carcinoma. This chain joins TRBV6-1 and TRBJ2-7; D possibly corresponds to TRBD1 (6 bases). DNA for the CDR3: TGTGCCAGCAGTGAAGGGAGTCGTTGGGACACCGCCTACGAGCAGTACTTC. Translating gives CASSEGSRWDTAYEQYF.